The T cell receptor beta chain under discussion was sequenced for a study of identical twins. TCRdb analysed the 5' RACE reads with MiXCR anew, one entry per CDR3 protein. The repertoire holds some 460,000 distinct CDR3 sequences, with over 12% as singletons. Between the trimmed V and J ends, which lost 2 bases and 6 bases, there was a span of 24 bases. This CDR3 spans 18 amino acids. Germline loops: CDR1 LGHNA, CDR2 YNFKEQ. Each donor (without exception) was a healthy Caucasian. General observations from the study: Diverse VJ usage suggested most zero-insertion clonotypes were not invariant T cells. Whereas memory repertoires showed no such difference, abundant cord blood beta clonotypes carried fewer insertions.

Details on this clonotype: The antigen is not known.

Another study also made use of these data, one on yellow fever vaccine responses in identical twins.

The chain couples TRBV4-2 to TRBJ2-3; weak D call: TRBD2 (6 bases). The clonotype comes from a woman under 30 in good health. The sequenced sample consisted of CD4+ T cells sorted from blood. The CDR3 region has the DNA TGTGCCAGCAGCCAAACCCCGGTGCTAGCGAATCAAGGGGATACGCAGTATTTT. This encodes CASSQTPVLANQGDTQYF.